This record concerns one T cell receptor beta chain sequence. Its antigen is unknown. No clone much larger than this one lies a single base away; base qualities are absent. The source of the sample is a study of OX40 agonist ivuxolimab in advanced cancers. Notes on the research overall: Ivuxolimab was a fully human IgG2 agonistic monoclonal antibody targeting the costimulatory receptor OX40 (CD134). Of the approximately 50 dose-escalation patients, hepatocellular carcinoma was present in around 19, melanoma in approximately 15, renal cell carcinoma in 9 and head and neck cancer in 9. Intravenous ivuxolimab was administered to patients every 2 weeks at six dose levels: 0.01, 0.1, 0.3, 1.5, 3 and 10 mg/kg. Partial responses were achieved by three dose-escalation patients, of whom one had hepatocellular carcinoma and two had cutaneous melanoma. Peripheral TCRbeta sequencing was intended to test whether TCR sequence diversity was altered and clonal T-cell expansion was caused by ivuxolimab. The paper reports the monotherapy dose-escalation portion (N of about 50 patients) of the phase I ivuxolimab trial. Prior anti-PD-1, anti-PD-L1 or anti-CTLA-4 therapy was permitted, and checkpoint inhibitors had been received by more than 35% of dose-escalation patients. The dose-escalation cohort was about 87% male with a mean age of about 54 years, ranging from roughly 20 to 80. Overall study outcomes, separate from this receptor: Low levels of normalized T-cell clonal expansion were also seen in some patients who did not respond. On average, CD8+ T cells showed more expanded clones than CD4+ T cells after ivuxolimab. At doses of 0.1 to 3.0 mg/kg, clonal expansion of both CD4+ and CD8+ blood T cells was observed from baseline to week 6. In partial responders in the 0.1-3.0 mg/kg groups, normalized peripheral clonal expansion was found to be among the lowest, especially among CD8+ T cells. The antigen specificity of the clonally expanded peripheral T cells was not determined.

Genomic DNA was isolated from the sorted cells so that the TCRbeta CDR3 region could be sequenced. TCRbeta CDR3 regions were sequenced using the immunoSEQ Assay. TCRdb carries this immuneACCESS record with in-frame sequences only. Its versions omit some clonotypes, under half of them owing to an unresolved V gene in the studies checked, with the rest unexplained. Present in this sample are tens of thousands of clones, about four fifths of which were seen just once. 9.8% of the sample is taken by the ten largest. Patients with autoimmune disease history or receiving systemic immunosuppression were excluded from the trial. In every dose cohort, peripheral blood was drawn for TCR sequencing at baseline, cycle 4 day 1, and cycle 7 day 1. The samples were taken from a phase I, first-in-human, multicenter, open-label dose-escalation trial of ivuxolimab. Adults with locally advanced or metastatic head and neck squamous cell, hepatocellular, melanoma or renal cell carcinoma were enrolled in the trial. Before TCR sequencing, CD4+ and CD8+ T cells were separately sorted from peripheral blood.

Specimen: CD4+ or CD8+ T cells sorted from blood, collected in a trial of the OX40 agonist ivuxolimab. This clonotype was sampled from an adult with an advanced solid tumor such as melanoma, head and neck, liver or kidney cancer.

The base sequence is TGTGCCAGCAGCTTAGGGACAGTGAACACTGAAGCTTTCTTT. Translation gives CASSLGTVNTEAFF. The chain uses TRBV11-2 and TRBJ1-1; TRBD1 is perhaps the D gene, given 6 matching bases. The CDR3, from cysteine to phenylalanine, totals 14 residues. Only CDR3 DNA is held: 42 bases, read in frame from base 1. The germline V gene sets CDR1 to SGHAT and CDR2 to FQNNGV. Trimming removed 1 base from V and 0 bases from J, leaving 6 bases between the germline ends.